This TCR beta chain is drawn from a study of cytomegalovirus exposure and HLA in healthy donors. Study-wide results and limits: The study designated 150 or so TCR beta chains cytomegalovirus-associated. A missense variant in DCLRE1C was later tied to TCR beta V- and J-gene trimming. The authors later found HLA-associated TCR beta chains more clonally expanded than equally common others.

This clone was picked up a small number of times. The antigen is not known. PCR used 60 Vbeta primers and 13 Jbeta primers. Profiled with immunoSEQ multiplex PCR; TCRdb holds only in-frame clones, not every one. The sample includes approximately 100,000 clones, about 70% of them seen just once. The donors gave bone marrow, and they were healthy. Sequenced sample: PBMCs. This clonotype was obtained from a man aged 45-60 years in good health and CMV-seropositive.

The CDR3 loop is CASSEMRNTGELFF. The CDR3 nucleotides read TGTGCCAGCAGTGAAATGCGGAACACCGGGGAGCTGTTTTTT. The chain is built from TRBV6-1 and TRBJ2-2; D gene unclear. The germline V gene encodes CDR1 MNHNS and CDR2 SASEGT. V lost 2 bases, J lost 1 base, and 5 bases lay in between. The CDR3 is 14 amino acids.